Given below is one T cell receptor (beta chain) in context. This clone was found a few times. Its antigen is currently not known. No base quality values were provided; no much bigger clone lies one nucleotide off. This entry is derived from a study of a mutant IDH1 vaccine in newly diagnosed glioma (dated by TCRdb to the early 2020s). For the study in its entirety: Vaccination started 4-6 weeks after radiotherapy alone, or was given together with temozolomide cycles in the groups whose treatment included chemotherapy. Of the approximately 30 treated patients, approximately 62% were male and approximately 40% were female, and the mean age was approximately 37 years. Prior to enrollment, standard therapy consisting of radiotherapy alone, temozolomide alone, or radiochemotherapy with temozolomide had been administered to patients, with the combination being received by most patients. The week-35 safety follow-up was designated visit V12, and the week-47 end of study was designated visit V13. Peripheral blood was drawn at six visits: V03 (baseline), V05, V07, V10, V12 and V13. Longitudinal TCRB deep sequencing was performed for some 25 treated patients wherever samples were available for exploratory analyses.

This specimen's time point label, per the study, means: week 47, end of study. Each vaccine dose, consisting of 300 ug of a 20-mer mutant IDH1 peptide in Montanide, was administered subcutaneously with topical imiquimod. Across visits V03 through V10, patients got a total of eight vaccinations, given in weeks 1, 3, 5, 7, 11, 15, 19 and 23. Donors had newly diagnosed WHO grade 3 or 4 IDH1-mutant astrocytomas with loss of nuclear ATRX. The samples were drawn from NOA16, a multicentre, single-arm, open-label phase I trial in Germany that tested a mutant IDH1 peptide vaccine in humans for the first time. Genomic DNA for TCRB sequencing was isolated from EDTA blood with the DNeasy Blood and Tissue Kit. General conclusions and limits of the study: The authors noted that analyses of patient blood samples could not be reproduced because of sample limitations. Pseudoprogression seemed to be unrelated to changes in the top peripheral T cell clonotypes found by TCRB sequencing. Immune responses induced by the vaccine were seen in 90% to 95% of patients across multiple MHC alleles. Availability determined which PBMC samples were chosen for TCRB deep sequencing.

Libraries were constructed by the immunoSEQ multiplex PCR assay. The hsTCRB Kit was used according to the manufacturer's protocol to amplify rearranged TCR beta chain sequences. Sequencing of TCRB libraries was carried out on an Illumina MiSeq. The authors processed their data as follows. The kit vendor's proprietary platform handled demultiplexing, trimming and gene mapping. Not all clones reach the TCRdb copy of this immuneACCESS table, which keeps in-frame sequences only. Checked studies attribute under half of the gap to unresolved V genes and leave the rest unexplained. The DNA gave D and trimming, while V, J and clone size come from that table. The sample has tens of thousands of clones on record, approximately 65% of them singletons. The top ten constitute more than 4.5% of the sample. From a lookup of the germline V gene, CDR1 and CDR2 are SGHVS and FNYEAQ. V and J are truncated by 1 base and 0 bases respectively, leaving an intervening sequence of 10 bases. Measured from the cysteine to the phenylalanine, the CDR3 is 17 residues long. Only CDR3 DNA is held: 51 bases, read in frame from base 1.

The sequences come from peripheral blood mononuclear cells (PBMCs), collected from a glioma patient whose treatment included an IDH1 peptide vaccine. The chain is made from TRBV7-6 and TRBJ1-6; no D gene call is confident. This clonotype originated in a man aged 35-49 years with glioma. Some clones in this sample may be carry-over from other donors' samples. The CDR3 protein: CASSLEPGISYNSPLHF. Read as DNA, the sequence is TGTGCCAGCAGCTTAGAGCCCGGGATCTCCTATAATTCACCCCTCCACTTT.